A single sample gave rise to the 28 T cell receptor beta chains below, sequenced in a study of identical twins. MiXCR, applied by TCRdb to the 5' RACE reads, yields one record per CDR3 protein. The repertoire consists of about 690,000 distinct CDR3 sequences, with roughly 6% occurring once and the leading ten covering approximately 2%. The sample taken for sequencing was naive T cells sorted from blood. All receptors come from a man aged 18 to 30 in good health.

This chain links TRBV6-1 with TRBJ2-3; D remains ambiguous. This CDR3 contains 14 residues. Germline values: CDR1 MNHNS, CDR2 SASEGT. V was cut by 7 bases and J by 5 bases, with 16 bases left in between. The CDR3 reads CASTPRLSRDTQYF. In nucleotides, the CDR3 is TGTGCCAGCACCCCGAGGCTTTCGCGAGATACGCAGTATTTT.

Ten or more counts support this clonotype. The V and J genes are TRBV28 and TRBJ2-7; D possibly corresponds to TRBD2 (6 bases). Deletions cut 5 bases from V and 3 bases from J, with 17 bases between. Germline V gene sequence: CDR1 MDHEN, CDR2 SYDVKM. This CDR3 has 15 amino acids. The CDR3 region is CASSQGGPLGYEQYF. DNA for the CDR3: TGTGCCAGCAGTCAGGGAGGTCCCCTAGGCTACGAGCAGTACTTC.

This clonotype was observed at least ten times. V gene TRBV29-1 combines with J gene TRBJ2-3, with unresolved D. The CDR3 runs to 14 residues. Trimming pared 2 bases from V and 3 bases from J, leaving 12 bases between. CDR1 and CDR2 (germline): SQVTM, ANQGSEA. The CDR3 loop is CSVEIGVWTDTQYF. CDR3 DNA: TGCAGCGTTGAAATTGGAGTATGGACAGATACGCAGTATTTT.

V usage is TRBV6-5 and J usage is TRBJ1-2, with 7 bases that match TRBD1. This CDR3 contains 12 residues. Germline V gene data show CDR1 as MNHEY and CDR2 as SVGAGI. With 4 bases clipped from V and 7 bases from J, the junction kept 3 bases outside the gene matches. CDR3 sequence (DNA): TGTGCCAGCAGTTCCGCAGGGGGTGGCTACACCTTC. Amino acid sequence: CASSSAGGGYTF.

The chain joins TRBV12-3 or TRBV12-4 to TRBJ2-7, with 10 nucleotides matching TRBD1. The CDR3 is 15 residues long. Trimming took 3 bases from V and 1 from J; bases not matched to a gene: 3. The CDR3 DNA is TGTGCCAGCAGTTTCAGGACAGGGGGTTCCTACGAGCAGTACGTC. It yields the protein CASSFRTGGSYEQYV.

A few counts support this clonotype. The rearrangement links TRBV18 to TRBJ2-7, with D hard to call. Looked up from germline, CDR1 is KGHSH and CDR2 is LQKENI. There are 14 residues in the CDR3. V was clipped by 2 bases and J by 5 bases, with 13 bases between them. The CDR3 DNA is TGTGCCAGCTCACCAAGGTCGGTAGCCCACGAGCAGTACGTC. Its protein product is CASSPRSVAHEQYV.

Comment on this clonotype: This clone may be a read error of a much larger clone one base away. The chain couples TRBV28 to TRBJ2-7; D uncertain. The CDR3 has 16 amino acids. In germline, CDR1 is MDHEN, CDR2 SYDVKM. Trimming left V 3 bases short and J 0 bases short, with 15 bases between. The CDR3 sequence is CASSLGLEPGSYEQYF. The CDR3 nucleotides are TGTGCCAGCAGTTTGGGTCTAGAGCCAGGCTCCTACGAGCAGTACTTC.

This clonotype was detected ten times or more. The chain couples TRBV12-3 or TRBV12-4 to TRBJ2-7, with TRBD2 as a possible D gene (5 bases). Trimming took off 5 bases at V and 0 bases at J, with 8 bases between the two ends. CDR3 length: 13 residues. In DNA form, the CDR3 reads TGTGCCAGCAGTAACGAGGGCTCCTACGAGCAGTACTTC. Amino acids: CASSNEGSYEQYF.

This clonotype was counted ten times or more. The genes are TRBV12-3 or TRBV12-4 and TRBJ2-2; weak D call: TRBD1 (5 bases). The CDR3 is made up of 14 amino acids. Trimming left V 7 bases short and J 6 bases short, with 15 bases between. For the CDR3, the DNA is TGTGCCAGCAATGGACAAAGGAATTCCGGGGAGCTGTTTTTT. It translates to CASNGQRNSGELFF.

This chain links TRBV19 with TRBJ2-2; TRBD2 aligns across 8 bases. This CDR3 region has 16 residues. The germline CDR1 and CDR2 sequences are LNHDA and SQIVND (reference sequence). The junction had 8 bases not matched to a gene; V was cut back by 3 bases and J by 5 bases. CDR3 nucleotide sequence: TGTGCCAGTAGTATGCTTCCCGGACTAGCTACCGGGGAGCTGTTTTTT. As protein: CASSMLPGLATGELFF.

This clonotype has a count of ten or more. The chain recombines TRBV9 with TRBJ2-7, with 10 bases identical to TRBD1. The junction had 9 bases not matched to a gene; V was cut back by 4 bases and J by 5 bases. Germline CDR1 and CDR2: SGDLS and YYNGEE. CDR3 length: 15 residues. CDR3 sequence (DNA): TGTGCCAGCAGCCCGAGGACAGGGGGGACGGACGAGCAGTACTTC. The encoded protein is CASSPRTGGTDEQYF.

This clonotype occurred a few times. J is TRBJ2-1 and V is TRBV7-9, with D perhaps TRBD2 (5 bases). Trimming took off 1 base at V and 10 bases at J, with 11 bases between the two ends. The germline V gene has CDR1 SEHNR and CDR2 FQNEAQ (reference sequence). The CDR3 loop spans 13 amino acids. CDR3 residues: CASSLDGVGEQFF. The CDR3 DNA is TGTGCCAGCAGCTTAGACGGGGTTGGGGAGCAGTTCTTC.

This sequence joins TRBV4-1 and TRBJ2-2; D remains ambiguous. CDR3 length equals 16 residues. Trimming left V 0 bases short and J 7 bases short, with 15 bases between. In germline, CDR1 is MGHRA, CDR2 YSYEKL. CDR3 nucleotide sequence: TGCGCCAGCAGCCAAGATCGGGTCAATTCCGGCGGGGAGCTGTTTTTT. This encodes CASSQDRVNSGGELFF.

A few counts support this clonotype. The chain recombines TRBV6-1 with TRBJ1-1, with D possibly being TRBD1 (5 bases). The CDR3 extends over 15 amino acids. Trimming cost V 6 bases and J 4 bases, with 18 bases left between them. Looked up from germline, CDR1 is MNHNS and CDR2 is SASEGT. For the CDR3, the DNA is TGTGCCAGCAGGGCCCTGACAGCGAGAGGCACTGAAGCTTTCTTT. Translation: CASRALTARGTEAFF.

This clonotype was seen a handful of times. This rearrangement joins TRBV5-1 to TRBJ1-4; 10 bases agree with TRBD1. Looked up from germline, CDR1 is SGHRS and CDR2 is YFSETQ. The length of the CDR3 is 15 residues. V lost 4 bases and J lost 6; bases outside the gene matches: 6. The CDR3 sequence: CASSDSGTGDEKLFF. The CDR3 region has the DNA TGCGCCAGCAGCGACTCCGGGACAGGGGATGAAAAACTGTTTTTT.

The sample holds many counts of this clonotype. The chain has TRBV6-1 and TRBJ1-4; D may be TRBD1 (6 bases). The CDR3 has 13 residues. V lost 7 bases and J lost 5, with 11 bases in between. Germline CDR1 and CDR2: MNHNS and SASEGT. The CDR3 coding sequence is TGTGCCAGCACTCAGGGGAGCAATGAAAAACTGTTTTTT. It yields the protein CASTQGSNEKLFF.

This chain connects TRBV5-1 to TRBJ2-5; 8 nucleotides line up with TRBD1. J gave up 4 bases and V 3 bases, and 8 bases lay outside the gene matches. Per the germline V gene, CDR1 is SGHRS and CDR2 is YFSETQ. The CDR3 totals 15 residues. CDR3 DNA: TGCGCCAGCAGCTGGAGCAGGGGGCGAGGAGAGACCCAGTACTTC. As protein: CASSWSRGRGETQYF.

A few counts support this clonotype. DNA of the CDR3: TGCAGTGCTAGTAGGGGAGGACGGGAGACCCAGTACTTC. It yields the protein CSASRGGRETQYF. The chain employs TRBV20-1 and TRBJ2-5; D possibly corresponds to TRBD2 (6 bases). V was cut by 3 bases and J by 5 bases, with 13 bases left in between. CDR3 length: 13 residues. Germline V gene lookup returns CDR1 DFQATT and CDR2 SNEGSKA (reference sequence).

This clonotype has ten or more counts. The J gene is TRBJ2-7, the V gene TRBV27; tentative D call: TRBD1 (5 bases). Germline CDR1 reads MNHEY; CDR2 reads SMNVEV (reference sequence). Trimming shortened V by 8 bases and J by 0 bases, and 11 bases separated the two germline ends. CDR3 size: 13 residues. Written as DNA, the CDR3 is TGTGCCAGCGGGCGACAGAGCTCCTACGAGCAGTACTTC. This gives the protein CASGRQSSYEQYF.

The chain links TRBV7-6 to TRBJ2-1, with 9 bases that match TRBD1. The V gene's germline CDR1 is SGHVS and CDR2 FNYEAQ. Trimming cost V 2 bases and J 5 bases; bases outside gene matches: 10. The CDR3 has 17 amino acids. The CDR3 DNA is TGTGCCAGCAGCTTACCACATACAGGGGGCAAAAACAATGAGCAGTTCTTC. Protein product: CASSLPHTGGKNNEQFF. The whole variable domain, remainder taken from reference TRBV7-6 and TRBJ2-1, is GAGVSQSPRYKVTKRGQDVALRCDPISGHVSLYWYRQALGQGPEFLTYFNYEAQQDKSGLPNDRFSAERPEGSISTLTIQRTEQRDSAMYRCASSLPHTGGKNNEQFFGPGTRLTVL.

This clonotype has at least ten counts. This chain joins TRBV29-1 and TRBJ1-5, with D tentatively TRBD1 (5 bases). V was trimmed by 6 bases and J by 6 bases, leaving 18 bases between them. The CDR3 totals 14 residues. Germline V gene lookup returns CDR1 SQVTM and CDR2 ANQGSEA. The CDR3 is CSVGPGSGGQPQHF. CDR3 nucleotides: TGCAGCGTGGGGCCAGGGTCCGGGGGTCAGCCCCAGCATTTT.

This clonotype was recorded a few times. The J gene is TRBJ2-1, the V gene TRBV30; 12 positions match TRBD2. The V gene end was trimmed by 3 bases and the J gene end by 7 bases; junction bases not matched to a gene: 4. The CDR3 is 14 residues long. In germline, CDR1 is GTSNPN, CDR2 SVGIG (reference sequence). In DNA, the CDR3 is TGTGCCTGGAGAGGGCTAGCGGGAGGGAATGAGCAGTTCTTC. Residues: CAWRGLAGGNEQFF.

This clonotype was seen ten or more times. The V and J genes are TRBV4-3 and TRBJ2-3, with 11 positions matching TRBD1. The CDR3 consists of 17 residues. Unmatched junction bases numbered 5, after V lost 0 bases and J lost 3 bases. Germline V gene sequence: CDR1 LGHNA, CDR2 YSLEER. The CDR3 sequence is CASSQETGTGGTDTQYF. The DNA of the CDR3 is TGCGCCAGCAGCCAAGAGACCGGGACAGGGGGGACAGATACGCAGTATTTT.

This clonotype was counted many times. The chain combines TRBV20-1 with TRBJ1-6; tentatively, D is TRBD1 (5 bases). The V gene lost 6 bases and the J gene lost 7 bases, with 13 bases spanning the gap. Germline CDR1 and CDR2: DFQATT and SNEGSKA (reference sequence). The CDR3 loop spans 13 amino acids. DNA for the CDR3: TGCAGTGCGTCCGGGGGGAGGAATTCACCCCTCCACTTT. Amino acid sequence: CSASGGRNSPLHF.

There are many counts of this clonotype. The CDR3 sequence: CATESGSYEQFF. The CDR3 DNA follows: TGTGCCACAGAGTCCGGTTCGTATGAGCAGTTCTTC. V gene TRBV15 combines with J gene TRBJ2-1; D uncertain. V lost 9 bases and J lost 8, with 14 bases in between. This CDR3 contains 12 residues. Germline CDR1 and CDR2: LNHNV and YYDKDF (reference sequence).

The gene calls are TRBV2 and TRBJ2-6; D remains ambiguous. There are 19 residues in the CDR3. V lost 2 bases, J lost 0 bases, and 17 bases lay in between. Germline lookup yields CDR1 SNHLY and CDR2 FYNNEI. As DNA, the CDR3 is TGTGCCAGCAGTGAATCATCTCATTTCGAGCGCTCTGGGGCCAACGTCCTGACTTTC. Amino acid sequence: CASSESSHFERSGANVLTF.

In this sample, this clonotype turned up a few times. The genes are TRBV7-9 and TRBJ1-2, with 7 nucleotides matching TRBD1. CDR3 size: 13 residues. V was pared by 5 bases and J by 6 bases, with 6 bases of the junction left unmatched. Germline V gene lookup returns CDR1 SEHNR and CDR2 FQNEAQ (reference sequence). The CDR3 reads CASSQGQQDGYTF. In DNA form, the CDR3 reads TGTGCCAGCAGCCAGGGACAGCAAGATGGCTACACCTTC.

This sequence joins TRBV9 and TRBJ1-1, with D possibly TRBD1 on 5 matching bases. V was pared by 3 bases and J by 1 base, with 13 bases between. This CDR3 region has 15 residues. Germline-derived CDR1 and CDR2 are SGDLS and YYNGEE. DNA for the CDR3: TGTGCCAGCAGCGATCATCAGGGCCCGAACACTGAAGCTTTCTTT. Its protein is CASSDHQGPNTEAFF. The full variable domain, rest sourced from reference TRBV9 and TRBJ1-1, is DSGVTQTPKHLITATGQRVTLRCSPRSGDLSVYWYQQSLDQGLQFLIQYYNGEERAKGNILERFSAQQFPDLHSELNLSSLELGDSALYFCASSDHQGPNTEAFFGQGTRLTVV.